Detailed here is one TCR beta chain. At one of its ends the junction is not consistent with the germline gene, which may arise from a read error. Amplification of TCR beta CDR3 regions was performed using RNA transcripts as template. When the TCR CDR3 underwent first-round RT-PCR, the HTBI primer set was used. TCRdb fed the multiplex PCR reads into MiXCR, producing one record per CDR3 protein. The data contain about 59,000 distinct CDR3 sequences, under 70% of them seen just once; the ten biggest clones take up roughly 3.4%. These data belong to a study of T cells in Graves' hyperthyroidism and ophthalmopathy. Lactation, pregnancy, other autoimmune disease or uncontrolled infection led to exclusion of patients. Clinicians diagnosed patients from clinical symptoms, serum thyroxine and TRAb, thyroid ultrasound and orbital computed tomography. Sequenced sample: blood. The clonotype was recovered from a woman in her sixties with Graves' ophthalmopathy.

CDR3 sequence reads: CASSDVLTGELLF. DNA for the CDR3: TGTGCGAGCAGTGACGTCCTCACCGGGGAGCTGCTTTTT. This rearrangement joins TRBV6-4 to TRBJ2-2, with a weak D call TRBD2 (5 bases). This CDR3 has 13 amino acids. CDR1 is MRHNA, CDR2 SNTAGT, per germline.